This T cell receptor beta chain was sequenced for a study of blood T cell repertoires in COVID-19. In the study overall: Acute and convalescent COVID-19 specimens originated in the United States, Italy and Spain.

The length of the CDR3 is 14 residues. Germline V gene data show CDR1 as SGHVS and CDR2 as FQNEAQ. The V end lost 5 bases, the J end lost 2 bases, and 10 bases lay between the germline ends. The authors' processing: Nucleated cell number was recorded as an estimate derived from reference gene primer amplification. Libraries were prepared by immunoSEQ multiplex PCR; TCRdb keeps only in-frame clonotypes and omits some of them. For V, J and clone size, that table is used; D and trimming come from the DNA. The sample shows around 23,000 clones, roughly 89% of them seen only once. This clone was seen just once.

The sequence was obtained from a woman over 75 with active or convalescent COVID-19. The rearrangement links TRBV7-8 to TRBJ1-3; maybe TRBD1 (5 bases). The sample consisted of peripheral blood. The CDR3 loop reads CASSPGRAGNTIYF. The CDR3 DNA reads as TGTGCCAGCAGCCCAGGGAGGGCTGGAAACACCATATATTTT.